Presented here are 22 T cell receptor beta chains from one specimen sequenced in a study of shared clonotypes between healthy human individuals. Sequencing was performed with immunoSEQ multiplex PCR; in TCRdb, only in-frame clones are kept and a portion is missing. This sample yields just over 2,000,000 clones, of which 90% to 95% are seen a single time; 0.13% belongs to the top ten. Sequenced input: naive CD4+ T cells sorted from blood. The subset here: CD45RA+ positively selected. These receptors all stem from a young man in good health.

The CDR3 DNA is TGTGCCAGCAGCTTGCGCGGGGTCGCGGGGGGGATCCAAGAGACCCAGTACTTC. Protein: CASSLRGVAGGIQETQYF. The chain is built from TRBV5-4 and TRBJ2-5, with 9 bases matching TRBD2. V dropped 1 base and J dropped 1; count of bases not matched to a gene: 11. This CDR3 is 18 amino acids long. Germline-derived CDR1 and CDR2 are SGHNT and YYREEE (reference sequence).

This clone has a single count. The chain joins TRBV2 to TRBJ1-5; D perhaps matches TRBD1 (5 bases). The V and J ends lost 3 bases and 0 bases respectively, with 9 bases between them. This CDR3 has 15 residues. Germline loops: CDR1 SNHLY, CDR2 FYNNEI. The CDR3 DNA sequence: TGTGCCAGCAGTGATCGGGGGGTTAGCAATCAGCCCCAGCATTTT. It translates to CASSDRGVSNQPQHF.

This chain uses TRBV6-5 with TRBJ2-7; the match to TRBD1 covers 8 bases. Germline CDR1 MNHEY, CDR2 SVGAGI. V shed 5 bases and J 3 bases; nucleotides not matched to a gene: 9. The CDR3 contains 15 residues. This chain's CDR3 is CASSRGTGQDYEQYF. In DNA, the CDR3 is TGTGCCAGCAGTCGCGGGACAGGCCAGGACTACGAGCAGTACTTC.

The chain links TRBV19 to TRBJ1-2; a weak D match, TRBD1 (6 bases). The CDR3 has 11 residues. V gave up 8 bases and J gave up 8 bases, with 12 bases separating them. From germline, CDR1 is LNHDA and CDR2 SQIVND (reference sequence). This chain's CDR3 is CASPGENGYTF. CDR3 nucleotide sequence: TGTGCCAGTCCAGGGGAAAACGGCTACACCTTC. Filled out from reference TRBV19 and TRBJ1-2, the complete variable domain reads DGGITQSPKYLFRKEGQNVTLSCEQNLNHDAMYWYRQDPGQGLRLIYYSQIVNDFQKGDIAEGYSVSREKKESFPLTVTSAQKNPTAFYLCASPGENGYTFGSGTRLTVV.

The rearrangement joins TRBV4-2 to TRBJ2-6; D remains ambiguous. The CDR3 sequence is 17 residues long. From germline, CDR1 is LGHNA and CDR2 YNFKEQ. V was pared by 7 bases and J by 0 bases, with 16 bases between. The CDR3 reads CASNGVSKDSGANVLTF. The DNA of the CDR3 is TGTGCCAGCAACGGAGTCAGCAAAGACTCTGGGGCCAACGTCCTGACTTTC.

The chain recombines TRBV7-8 with TRBJ1-5, with D unresolved. From germline, CDR1 is SGHVS and CDR2 FQNEAQ. V was pared by 3 bases and J by 5 bases, with 17 bases between. The CDR3 is 16 residues long. For the CDR3, the DNA is TGTGCCAGCAGCTTCGGAGTAAAGGGATCGGATCAGCCCCAGCATTTT. Translation: CASSFGVKGSDQPQHF.

The chain is built from TRBV6-6 and TRBJ1-1; D is unresolved. The CDR3 has 15 amino acids. V shed 10 bases and J shed 6 bases, with 24 bases lying between them. Germline V gene sequence: CDR1 MNHNY, CDR2 SVGAGI (reference sequence). The CDR3 sequence is CATLLIPLTLSEAFF. CDR3 sequence (DNA): TGTGCCACCCTTCTCATCCCACTTACACTCTCTGAAGCTTTCTTT.

The chain has TRBV6-1 and TRBJ1-2; 7 bases agree with TRBD1. With 3 bases clipped from V and 0 bases from J, the junction kept 10 bases outside the gene matches. This CDR3 has 17 residues. Germline loops: CDR1 MNHNS, CDR2 SASEGT. CDR3 in amino acids: CASSDRRDRRSNYGYTF. CDR3 coding DNA: TGTGCCAGCAGTGACAGGAGGGACAGACGATCTAACTATGGCTACACCTTC.

This rearrangement joins TRBV11-2 to TRBJ2-1; the match to TRBD2 covers 13 bases. The V segment lost 5 bases and the J segment 9 bases; nucleotides outside the gene matches: 7. The germline V gene has CDR1 SGHAT and CDR2 FQNNGV. There are 15 residues in the CDR3. CDR3 sequence: CASSQGLAGATEQFF. The DNA for the CDR3 is TGTGCCAGCAGCCAAGGACTAGCGGGAGCTACTGAGCAGTTCTTC.

This clone has just one count. The genes are TRBV6-1 and TRBJ1-2, with 9 bases lining up with TRBD1. Germline V gene sequence: CDR1 MNHNS, CDR2 SASEGT. This CDR3 is 15 amino acids long. V was pared by 4 bases and J by 3 bases, with 6 bases of the junction left unmatched. As DNA, the CDR3 is TGTGCCAGCAGTGTCACAGGGGGCTCATACTATGGCTACACCTTC. It translates to CASSVTGGSYYGYTF.

A word on this clone: This sample includes further DNA sequences coding for the same CDR3. The chain is built from TRBV6-1 and TRBJ1-3; D gene ambiguous. CDR3 length: 13 residues. Trimming took off 6 bases at V and 0 bases at J, with 6 bases between the two ends. The germline CDR1 and CDR2 sequences are MNHNS and SASEGT. The CDR3 bases are TGTGCCAGCAGGGTTTCCTCTGGAAACACCATATATTTT. Its protein is CASRVSSGNTIYF.

This clone was seen only once. The J gene is TRBJ2-7, the V gene TRBV30; D remains unclear. Deletions cut 2 bases from V and 2 bases from J, with 13 bases between. The germline V gene encodes CDR1 GTSNPN and CDR2 SVGIG (reference sequence). The CDR3 has 14 residues. CDR3 bases: TGTGCCTGGAGTCATCCAACCGTCCCCTACGAGCAGTACTTC. As protein: CAWSHPTVPYEQYF.

The gene calls are TRBV28 and TRBJ2-7; a possible D gene is TRBD1 (7 bases). The CDR3 consists of 15 residues. V was cut by 7 bases and J by 1 base, with 17 bases left in between. In germline, CDR1 is MDHEN, CDR2 SYDVKM. The CDR3, as DNA: TGTGCCAGCACCCCGGGGGACAGACCATCCTACGAGCAGTACTTC. This sequence encodes CASTPGDRPSYEQYF.

Worth noting for this clone: Other DNA variants within this sample encode the same CDR3. The rearrangement joins TRBV28 to TRBJ2-7, with TRBD1 identical over 7 bases. Trimming cost V 3 bases and J 3 bases; bases outside gene matches: 5. There are 14 residues in the CDR3. Per germline, CDR1 MDHEN and CDR2 SYDVKM. CDR3 DNA sequence: TGTGCCAGCAGTTTCCCCGGGACAGACTACGAGCAGTACTTC. Protein: CASSFPGTDYEQYF.

This sequence joins TRBV7-8 and TRBJ2-7; D gene unclear. This CDR3 is built from 13 residues. In germline, CDR1 is SGHVS, CDR2 FQNEAQ. V lost 1 base and J 5 bases, leaving 9 bases between the germline ends. The CDR3 DNA is TGTGCCAGCAGCTTAGAGAGAATGGACGAGCAGTACTTC. Residues: CASSLERMDEQYF. Looking up the rest from reference TRBV7-8 and TRBJ2-7 gives the full variable domain: GAGVSQSPRYKVAKRGQDVALRCDPISGHVSLFWYQQALGQGPEFLTYFQNEAQLDKSGLPSDRFFAERPEGSVSTLKIQRTQQEDSAVYLCASSLERMDEQYFGPGTRLTVT.

Worth noting for this clone: Other DNA sequences in the same sample also yield this CDR3. The genes are TRBV5-1 and TRBJ1-1; perhaps TRBD1 as D (6 bases). This CDR3 comprises 14 residues. The germline V gene encodes CDR1 SGHRS and CDR2 YFSETQ. The ends were cut back, 2 bases at V and 0 bases at J, with 8 bases in the middle. The CDR3 is CASSLGGVNTEAFF. CDR3 sequence (DNA): TGCGCCAGCAGCTTAGGGGGTGTGAACACTGAAGCTTTCTTT.

Here the CDR3 reads CASSPRQLSYNSPLHF. The CDR3 nucleotides read TGTGCCAGCAGCCCGAGACAGCTCTCCTATAATTCACCCCTCCACTTT. The chain uses TRBV7-9 and TRBJ1-6; a weak D match, TRBD1 (5 bases). Trimming cost V 5 bases and J 0 bases, with 11 bases left between them. The CDR3 loop spans 16 amino acids. The germline gives CDR1 SEHNR, CDR2 FQNEAQ (reference sequence).

The chain joins TRBV5-1 to TRBJ2-5, with TRBD2 matching over 10 bases. This CDR3 is 16 amino acids long. V lost 3 bases and J lost 4; bases outside the gene matches: 9. In germline, CDR1 is SGHRS, CDR2 YFSETQ. CDR3 residues: CASSSTGTSVVETQYF. The CDR3 DNA follows: TGCGCCAGCAGCTCAACCGGGACTAGCGTAGTAGAGACCCAGTACTTC. Filled out from reference TRBV5-1 and TRBJ2-5, the complete variable domain reads KAGVTQTPRYLIKTRGQQVTLSCSPISGHRSVSWYQQTPGQGLQFLFEYFSETQRNKGNFPGRFSGRQFSNSRSEMNVSTLELGDSALYLCASSSTGTSVVETQYFGPGTRLLVL.

Comments on this clone: Other nucleotide sequences in the sample specify the same CDR3. This chain connects TRBV5-1 to TRBJ2-7; 8 bases line up with TRBD2. CDR1 is SGHRS and CDR2 is YFSETQ in the germline V gene. This CDR3 comprises 15 residues. V dropped 0 bases and J dropped 2; count of bases not matched to a gene: 4. The CDR3 DNA sequence: TGCGCCAGCAGCTTGGAAGCGGGGGTTACCTACGAGCAGTACTTC. It is translated as CASSLEAGVTYEQYF.

A few counts support this clone. The genes are TRBV4-1 and TRBJ2-7, with 10 bases matching TRBD1. Germline lookup yields CDR1 MGHRA and CDR2 YSYEKL. The CDR3 spans 14 residues. Losses at the gene ends were 5 bases for V and 7 bases for J; bases not matched to a gene: 8. DNA for the CDR3: TGCGCCAGCAGCAAAACGGACAGGGGGAGTGAGCAGTACTTC. Translation gives CASSKTDRGSEQYF.

The chain joins TRBV6-6 to TRBJ1-4, with D possibly TRBD1 on 5 matching bases. Between the trimmed V and J ends, which lost 7 bases and 8 bases, there was a span of 17 bases. CDR1 is MNHNY and CDR2 is SVGAGI in the germline V gene (reference sequence). This CDR3 region has 14 residues. CDR3 nucleotide sequence: TGTGCCAGCACCTTTCGGGGGGGGTACGAAAAACTGTTTTTT. Translating it yields CASTFRGGYEKLFF.

The J gene is TRBJ2-1, the V gene TRBV2; no clear D. Germline lookup yields CDR1 SNHLY and CDR2 FYNNEI. This CDR3 has 12 residues. V shed 3 bases and J shed 9 bases, with 9 bases lying between them. The CDR3 spells CASSDQIFEQFF. CDR3 nucleotide sequence: TGTGCCAGCAGTGATCAGATCTTTGAGCAGTTCTTC. The complete variable domain, with remaining parts taken from reference TRBV2 and TRBJ2-1, reads EPEVTQTPSHQVTQMGQEVILRCVPISNHLYFYWYRQILGQKVEFLVSFYNNEISEKSEIFDDQFSVERPDGSNFTLKIRSTKLEDSAMYFCASSDQIFEQFFGPGTRLTVL.